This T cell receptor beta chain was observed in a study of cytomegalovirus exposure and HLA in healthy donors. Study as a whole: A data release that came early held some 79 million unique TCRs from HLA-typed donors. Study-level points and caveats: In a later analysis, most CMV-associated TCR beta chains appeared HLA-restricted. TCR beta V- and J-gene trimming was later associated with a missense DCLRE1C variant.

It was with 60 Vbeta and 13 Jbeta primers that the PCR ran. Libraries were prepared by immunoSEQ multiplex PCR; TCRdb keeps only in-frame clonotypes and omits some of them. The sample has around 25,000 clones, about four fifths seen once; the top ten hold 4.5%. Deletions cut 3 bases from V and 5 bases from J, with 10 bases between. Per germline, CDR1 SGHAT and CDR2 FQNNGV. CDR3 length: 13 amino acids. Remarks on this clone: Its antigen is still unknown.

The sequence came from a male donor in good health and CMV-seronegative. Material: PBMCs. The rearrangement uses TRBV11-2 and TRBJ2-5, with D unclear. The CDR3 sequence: CASSFSSLETQYF. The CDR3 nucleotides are TGTGCCAGCAGCTTTAGCAGTTTGGAGACCCAGTACTTC.